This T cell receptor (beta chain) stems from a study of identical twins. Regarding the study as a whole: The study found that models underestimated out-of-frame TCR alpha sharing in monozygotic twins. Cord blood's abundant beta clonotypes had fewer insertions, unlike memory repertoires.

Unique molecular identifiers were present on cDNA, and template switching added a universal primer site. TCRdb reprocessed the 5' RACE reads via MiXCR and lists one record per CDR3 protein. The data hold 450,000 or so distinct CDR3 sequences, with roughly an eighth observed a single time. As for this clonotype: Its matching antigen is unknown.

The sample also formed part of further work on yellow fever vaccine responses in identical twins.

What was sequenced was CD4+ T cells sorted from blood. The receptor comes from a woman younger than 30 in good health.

The CDR3 loop is CAWRVGDSLNDKNTEAFF. CDR3 nucleotides: TGTGCCTGGAGAGTAGGGGACTCCTTGAATGACAAGAACACTGAAGCTTTCTTT. The chain combines TRBV30 with TRBJ1-1, with a weak D call TRBD1 (5 bases). Looked up from germline, CDR1 is GTSNPN and CDR2 is SVGIG (reference sequence). V was shortened by 3 bases and J by 1 base, with 24 bases between the two germline ends. This CDR3 has 18 residues.